A selection of T cell receptor beta chains follows, all from one sample in a study of Ad26.COV2.S vaccination and SARS-CoV-2 variants. Some clones are missing from TCRdb's copy, which holds only in-frame ones; the method was immunoSEQ multiplex PCR. The table has some 420,000 clones, 88% seen once; the top ten hold less than 4%. Source: peripheral blood, taken in a trial of Ad26.COV2.S vaccine versus placebo. All receptors derive from a person aged 18-65 years who received the Ad26.COV2.S COVID-19 vaccine or a placebo. Each CDR3 is given with its conserved first and last residue. A D gene is named only where the DNA matches it firmly. A row's size may be missing; if present it is once, few, many or a size class.

D gene: NA
V gene: TRBV2
clone size: NA
J gene: TRBJ2-5
CDR3 DNA: TGTGCCAGCAGTGGTGAGGGAATGGCCCAGTACTTC
CDR3 protein: CASSGEGMAQYF

D gene: TRBD1
V gene: TRBV27
clone size: NA
J gene: TRBJ1-5
CDR3 DNA: TGTGCCAGTGGACAGGGCGGTCAGCCCCAGCATTTT
CDR3 protein: CASGQGGQPQHF

D gene: NA
V gene: TRBV7-9
clone size: NA
J gene: TRBJ1-2
CDR3 DNA: TGTGCCAGCAGCTTGACGGGCAGGGCCTCTAACTATGGCTACACCTTC
CDR3 protein: CASSLTGRASNYGYTF

D gene: TRBD1
V gene: TRBV5-1
clone size: NA
J gene: TRBJ2-3
CDR3 DNA: TGCGCCAGCACTGGACAGGGCAGCACAGATACGCAGTATTTT
CDR3 protein: CASTGQGSTDTQYF

D gene: NA
V gene: TRBV30
clone size: NA
J gene: TRBJ1-5
CDR3 DNA: TGTGCCTGGAGTGTTGGAACAACTCTCTATAGCAATCAGCCCCAGCATTTT
CDR3 protein: CAWSVGTTLYSNQPQHF

D gene: TRBD1
V gene: TRBV11-2
clone size: NA
J gene: TRBJ2-2
CDR3 DNA: TGTGCCAGCAGCTTAGGGCCAACAGGGGGCACCGGGGAGCTGTTTTTT
CDR3 protein: CASSLGPTGGTGELFF

D gene: TRBD2
V gene: TRBV27
clone size: NA
J gene: TRBJ2-3
CDR3 DNA: TGTGCCAGCAGTTTTCTAGCGGGGGGGTTCACAGATACGCAGTATTTT
CDR3 protein: CASSFLAGGFTDTQYF

D gene: TRBD1
V gene: TRBV27
clone size: few
J gene: TRBJ1-4
CDR3 DNA: TGTGCCAGCAGCCCAGACAGGGTCGGAGAAAAACTGTTTTTT
CDR3 protein: CASSPDRVGEKLFF

D gene: NA
V gene: TRBV10-3
clone size: NA
J gene: TRBJ1-1
CDR3 DNA: TGTGCCATCAGTGAGTTAAACAACCTTGGAGGGGATGAAGCTTTCTTT
CDR3 protein: CAISELNNLGGDEAFF

D gene: NA
V gene: TRBV5-6
clone size: NA
J gene: TRBJ1-2
CDR3 DNA: TGTGCCAGCAGCCTGGTCCGCAGGGCCGACTATGGCTACACCTTC
CDR3 protein: CASSLVRRADYGYTF

D gene: NA
V gene: TRBV7-2
clone size: once
J gene: TRBJ2-4
CDR3 DNA: TGTGCCAGCAGCCGGGATCCCCAGGGGGCCAAAAACATTCAGTACTTC
CDR3 protein: CASSRDPQGAKNIQYF

D gene: NA
V gene: TRBV30
clone size: NA
J gene: TRBJ1-6
CDR3 DNA: TGTGCCTGGAGCTTAGGGGCTAATTCACCCCTCCACTTT
CDR3 protein: CAWSLGANSPLHF

D gene: TRBD2
V gene: TRBV7-3
clone size: NA
J gene: TRBJ2-1
CDR3 DNA: TGTGCCAGCAGCTTTCGCGGGGGGAGCTCCTACAATGAGCAGTTCTTC
CDR3 protein: CASSFRGGSSYNEQFF

D gene: NA
V gene: TRBV4-1
clone size: NA
J gene: TRBJ2-2
CDR3 DNA: TGCGCCAGCAGCCATGGCAGCCCCCGCGCCGGGGAGCTGTTTTTT
CDR3 protein: CASSHGSPRAGELFF

D gene: TRBD2
V gene: TRBV6-2/TRBV6-3
clone size: NA
J gene: TRBJ2-1
CDR3 DNA: TGTGCCAGCAGTGCTTGGTCGTGGGCGGGGGGAGCCTTGGGGCTCAATGAGCAGTTCTTC
CDR3 protein: CASSAWSWAGGALGLNEQFF

D gene: NA
V gene: TRBV4-2
clone size: few
J gene: TRBJ1-5
CDR3 DNA: TGTGCCAGCAGCCAAACCTGGGATAGCAATCAGCCCCAGCATTTT
CDR3 protein: CASSQTWDSNQPQHF

D gene: NA
V gene: TRBV2
clone size: few
J gene: TRBJ1-1
CDR3 DNA: TGTGCCAGCATCGTTCACCCGAACACTGAAGCTTTCTTT
CDR3 protein: CASIVHPNTEAFF

D gene: TRBD1
V gene: TRBV7-9
clone size: NA
J gene: TRBJ1-1
CDR3 DNA: TGTGCCAGCAGCTTAGAAACAGGGGCTGAAGCTTTCTTT
CDR3 protein: CASSLETGAEAFF

D gene: TRBD2
V gene: TRBV4-1
clone size: NA
J gene: TRBJ2-1
CDR3 DNA: TGCGCCAGCAGCCAGCGATCGCCCGGGACTAGCGGGGGGAGGGATGAGCAGTTCTTC
CDR3 protein: CASSQRSPGTSGGRDEQFF

D gene: NA
V gene: TRBV5-8
clone size: once
J gene: TRBJ2-2
CDR3 DNA: TGTGCCAGCAGCTCGACCCGAAACACCGGGGAGCTGTTTTTT
CDR3 protein: CASSSTRNTGELFF

D gene: NA
V gene: TRBV6-2/TRBV6-3
clone size: NA
J gene: TRBJ1-3
CDR3 DNA: TGTGCCAGCAGCGGAAGCAACACCATATATTTT
CDR3 protein: CASSGSNTIYF

D gene: NA
V gene: TRBV3-1/TRBV3-2
clone size: NA
J gene: TRBJ2-1
CDR3 DNA: TGTGCCAGCAGCCAAGTTATGCTGGGAAGCAATGAGCAGTTCTTC
CDR3 protein: CASSQVMLGSNEQFF

D gene: TRBD2
V gene: TRBV7-2
clone size: NA
J gene: TRBJ2-7
CDR3 DNA: TGTGCCAGCAGCCAATTGGGTTGGGTTAGTGGAGCGGGGGCCTACGAGCAGTACTTC
CDR3 protein: CASSQLGWVSGAGAYEQYF

D gene: NA
V gene: TRBV11-1
clone size: NA
J gene: TRBJ2-2
CDR3 DNA: TGTGCCAGCAGCTTAACCCCAACGAACACCGGGGAGCTGTTTTTT
CDR3 protein: CASSLTPTNTGELFF

D gene: TRBD2
V gene: TRBV5-1
clone size: few
J gene: TRBJ2-3
CDR3 DNA: TGCGCCAGCAGCTCTAGCGGGGGGCCGAGCACAGATACGCAGTATTTT
CDR3 protein: CASSSSGGPSTDTQYF

D gene: NA
V gene: TRBV19
clone size: NA
J gene: TRBJ2-4
CDR3 DNA: TGTGCCAGGACCCAAGCGGCGTGGCAGCTAGCCAAAAACATTCAGTACTTC
CDR3 protein: CARTQAAWQLAKNIQYF

D gene: NA
V gene: TRBV19
clone size: NA
J gene: TRBJ2-7
CDR3 DNA: TGTGCCAGTAGTAAGAGGGCACAGGGCTACGAGCAGTACTTC
CDR3 protein: CASSKRAQGYEQYF

D gene: TRBD1
V gene: TRBV28
clone size: NA
J gene: TRBJ1-4
CDR3 DNA: TGTGCCAGCAGTAAAAGACAGGGGGGATATGAAAAACTGTTTTTT
CDR3 protein: CASSKRQGGYEKLFF

D gene: NA
V gene: TRBV5-1
clone size: NA
J gene: TRBJ1-1
CDR3 DNA: TGCGCCAGCAGCTTGGGTGTCGGCATGAACACTGAAGCTTTCTTT
CDR3 protein: CASSLGVGMNTEAFF

D gene: NA
V gene: TRBV4-1
clone size: NA
J gene: TRBJ2-1
CDR3 DNA: TGCGCCAGCAGCCAACCGGCTGGGAGCTCCTACAATGAGCAGTTCTTC
CDR3 protein: CASSQPAGSSYNEQFF

D gene: NA
V gene: TRBV9
clone size: NA
J gene: TRBJ1-5
CDR3 DNA: TGTGCCAGCAGCGTAGACTTGGGGGGTGAGCCCCAGCATTTT
CDR3 protein: CASSVDLGGEPQHF

D gene: NA
V gene: TRBV7-6
clone size: NA
J gene: TRBJ1-3
CDR3 DNA: TGTGCCAGCAGCCGTCCTTCCCAGTCCGGAAACACCATATATTTT
CDR3 protein: CASSRPSQSGNTIYF

D gene: TRBD1
V gene: TRBV10-1
clone size: NA
J gene: TRBJ1-2
CDR3 DNA: TGCGCCAGCCTAAGTTCTCTAAGTCGGGACAGGGCGATATTTAACTATGGCTACACCTTC
CDR3 protein: CASLSSLSRDRAIFNYGYTF

D gene: NA
V gene: TRBV29-1
clone size: NA
J gene: TRBJ2-5
CDR3 DNA: TGCAGCGCAGGGGTGCAAGAGACCCAGTACTTC
CDR3 protein: CSAGVQETQYF

D gene: NA
V gene: TRBV19
clone size: NA
J gene: TRBJ1-1
CDR3 DNA: TGTGCCAGTATTCCGGGACTTACGAACACTGAAGCTTTCTTT
CDR3 protein: CASIPGLTNTEAFF

D gene: NA
V gene: TRBV15
clone size: NA
J gene: TRBJ2-2
CDR3 DNA: TGTGCCACCAGAGGGCCTAACACCGGGGAGCTGTTTTTT
CDR3 protein: CATRGPNTGELFF

D gene: TRBD1
V gene: TRBV15
clone size: NA
J gene: TRBJ1-5
CDR3 DNA: TGTGCCACCAGCAGAGGGACAGGGTGGAATCAGCCCCAGCATTTT
CDR3 protein: CATSRGTGWNQPQHF

D gene: TRBD1
V gene: TRBV25-1
clone size: NA
J gene: TRBJ2-2
CDR3 DNA: TGTGCCAGCAGCCGAACCCCCGACAGGGGCTACACCGGGGAGCTGTTTTTT
CDR3 protein: CASSRTPDRGYTGELFF

D gene: NA
V gene: TRBV9
clone size: NA
J gene: TRBJ2-3
CDR3 DNA: TGTGCCAGCAGCGACCGGGATACGCAGTATTTT
CDR3 protein: CASSDRDTQYF

D gene: TRBD2
V gene: TRBV19
clone size: NA
J gene: TRBJ2-1
CDR3 DNA: TGTGCCAGTAGTACCTATCACGGGGGGGCCTACAATGAGCAGTTCTTC
CDR3 protein: CASSTYHGGAYNEQFF

D gene: NA
V gene: TRBV7-8
clone size: NA
J gene: TRBJ2-5
CDR3 DNA: TGTGCCAGCAGCCTAACCGCCACGGACACCCGCGGGGAGACCCAGTACTTC
CDR3 protein: CASSLTATDTRGETQYF

D gene: NA
V gene: TRBV5-1
clone size: NA
J gene: TRBJ2-2
CDR3 DNA: TGCGCCAGCAGCTTGATCTGGCCCGGGGAGCTGTTTTTT
CDR3 protein: CASSLIWPGELFF

D gene: TRBD1
V gene: TRBV4-3
clone size: NA
J gene: TRBJ2-7
CDR3 DNA: TGCGCCAGCAGCCAAGCCGCCTCGGGACAGTTCGACTACGAGCAGTACTTC
CDR3 protein: CASSQAASGQFDYEQYF

D gene: NA
V gene: TRBV2
clone size: NA
J gene: TRBJ2-7
CDR3 DNA: TGTGCCAGCAGCCCCAGGGAATTTCCCGCCTACGAGCAGTACTTC
CDR3 protein: CASSPREFPAYEQYF

D gene: TRBD1
V gene: TRBV4-3
clone size: once
J gene: TRBJ2-1
CDR3 DNA: TGCGCCAGCAGCCAGCCTGGACCGGGACAGGGAGGGGATGAGCAGTTCTTC
CDR3 protein: CASSQPGPGQGGDEQFF

D gene: NA
V gene: TRBV5-1
clone size: NA
J gene: TRBJ1-4
CDR3 DNA: TGCGCCAGCAGGACAGACAGCCATAATGAAAAACTGTTTTTT
CDR3 protein: CASRTDSHNEKLFF

D gene: NA
V gene: TRBV6-2/TRBV6-3
clone size: NA
J gene: TRBJ1-2
CDR3 DNA: TGTGCCAGCAGCTCTACCAGCTTCTATGGCTACACCTTC
CDR3 protein: CASSSTSFYGYTF

D gene: NA
V gene: TRBV27
clone size: NA
J gene: TRBJ1-1
CDR3 DNA: TGTGCCAGCAGTTTAACAGGGAATGCAGCTGAAGCTTTCTTT
CDR3 protein: CASSLTGNAAEAFF

D gene: NA
V gene: TRBV28
clone size: NA
J gene: TRBJ2-1
CDR3 DNA: TGTGCCAGCAGTTCGATGGGACTTACGCATGGCAATGAGCAGTTCTTC
CDR3 protein: CASSSMGLTHGNEQFF

D gene: TRBD1
V gene: TRBV13
clone size: NA
J gene: TRBJ2-3
CDR3 DNA: TGTGCCAGCAGCGTGACAGGGGACGCAGATACGCAGTATTTT
CDR3 protein: CASSVTGDADTQYF

D gene: NA
V gene: TRBV15
clone size: NA
J gene: TRBJ1-5
CDR3 DNA: TGTGCCACCAGCAGAGGTGGTGAAGATAGCAATCAGCCCCAGCATTTT
CDR3 protein: CATSRGGEDSNQPQHF

D gene: NA
V gene: TRBV5-1
clone size: few
J gene: TRBJ1-2
CDR3 DNA: TGCGCCAGCAGCGTGGATCGGACAGACGGCTACACCTTC
CDR3 protein: CASSVDRTDGYTF

D gene: NA
V gene: TRBV19
clone size: NA
J gene: TRBJ2-7
CDR3 DNA: TGTGCCAGTAGTATAGGGCTGTACTCCTACGAGCAGTACTTC
CDR3 protein: CASSIGLYSYEQYF

D gene: NA
V gene: TRBV12-3/TRBV12-4
clone size: once
J gene: TRBJ2-7
CDR3 DNA: TGTGCCAGCCGAAACCCCGAGGGGCCCAGAACCCACTTC
CDR3 protein: CASRNPEGPRTHF

D gene: TRBD1
V gene: TRBV28
clone size: NA
J gene: TRBJ1-2
CDR3 DNA: TGTGCCAGCAGTTTACAGGGGGTAAATTCGTGGGGCGGCTACACCTTC
CDR3 protein: CASSLQGVNSWGGYTF

D gene: NA
V gene: TRBV5-4
clone size: NA
J gene: TRBJ2-1
CDR3 DNA: TGTGCCAGCGGGGTTCCGGTGGGGGACGCGGGTGAGCAGTTCTTC
CDR3 protein: CASGVPVGDAGEQFF

D gene: NA
V gene: TRBV5-1
clone size: NA
J gene: TRBJ1-2
CDR3 DNA: TGCGCCAGCAGACTAAACAATAACTATGGCTACACCTTC
CDR3 protein: CASRLNNNYGYTF

D gene: NA
V gene: TRBV7-8
clone size: NA
J gene: TRBJ2-7
CDR3 DNA: TGTGCCAGCAGCTTAAAAAGGAGGAGGGGTGGAGGTACCTACGAGCAGTACTTC
CDR3 protein: CASSLKRRRGGGTYEQYF

D gene: NA
V gene: TRBV30
clone size: NA
J gene: TRBJ2-7
CDR3 DNA: TGTGCCTGGGTGTACGAGCAGTACTTC
CDR3 protein: CAWVYEQYF

D gene: TRBD1
V gene: TRBV7-8
clone size: few
J gene: TRBJ2-7
CDR3 DNA: TGTGCCAGCAGCTTAGACACAGGGGCAACCTACGAGCAGTACTTC
CDR3 protein: CASSLDTGATYEQYF